This is a list of T cell receptor beta chains from one sample in a study of cytomegalovirus exposure and HLA in healthy donors. Sequenced by immunoSEQ multiplex PCR; TCRdb stores in-frame clones only, minus some. This sample has 130,000 to 150,000 clones, with about 82% found just once. The source material was PBMCs. Receptors were obtained from a male donor in good health and CMV-seronegative. CDR3s include the opening cysteine and the closing phenylalanine or tryptophan. A D gene is named only where the DNA matches it firmly. Rows may omit the clone size; those that give it use once, few, many or a size class.

V: TRBV29-1; J: TRBJ2-7; D: TRBD2; size: -; DNA: TGCAGCGTAAAGCGGGAGGGCTACGAGCAGTACTTC; CDR3: CSVKREGYEQYF
V: TRBV4-2; J: TRBJ2-1; D: TRBD2; size: -; DNA: TGTGCCAGCAGCGGAAACAAGTGGGGGGAGGGCAGCTATGAGCAGTTCTTC; CDR3: CASSGNKWGEGSYEQFF
V: TRBV9; J: TRBJ2-5; D: TRBD2; size: once; DNA: TGTGCCAGCAGCGTAGGCGGGGGGGCCTCGGAGACCCAGTACTTC; CDR3: CASSVGGGASETQYF
V: TRBV10-3; J: TRBJ2-7; D: -; size: -; DNA: TGTGCCATCAGTGAGGGCGGATACGAGCAGTACTTC; CDR3: CAISEGGYEQYF
V: TRBV5-6; J: TRBJ1-2; D: -; size: -; DNA: TGTGCCAGCAGCTTGTACACAGGGATACCCTATGGCTACACCTTC; CDR3: CASSLYTGIPYGYTF
V: TRBV7-9; J: TRBJ2-7; D: TRBD1; size: -; DNA: TGTGCCAGCAGCTTAGGAGGGACAGGGGACTACGAGCAGTACTTC; CDR3: CASSLGGTGDYEQYF
V: TRBV7-2; J: TRBJ1-1; D: -; size: -; DNA: TGTGCCAGCAGCTTTACAGGGAGGGACACTGAAGCTTTCTTT; CDR3: CASSFTGRDTEAFF
V: TRBV28; J: TRBJ2-7; D: TRBD2; size: -; DNA: TGTGCCAGCCAAAGCGGGGCAGGGATCCACGAGCAGTACTTC; CDR3: CASQSGAGIHEQYF
V: TRBV6-6; J: TRBJ1-1; D: TRBD1; size: -; DNA: TGTGCCAGCAGTTCCCCGGACAGGCTGAACACTGAAGCTTTCTTT; CDR3: CASSSPDRLNTEAFF
V: TRBV19; J: TRBJ2-7; D: TRBD1; size: -; DNA: TGTGCCAGTAGTTCAGAATGGACAGGCAACTACGAGCAGTACTTC; CDR3: CASSSEWTGNYEQYF
V: TRBV4-1; J: TRBJ2-7; D: TRBD1; size: -; DNA: TGCGCCAGCAGCCAAGAATGGGGACAGGGTGGCTACTTCTACGAGCAGTACTTC; CDR3: CASSQEWGQGGYFYEQYF
V: TRBV7-9; J: TRBJ2-7; D: TRBD1; size: -; DNA: TGTGCCAGCCGACTATCGGGGACAGGGTCCTACGAGCAGTACTTC; CDR3: CASRLSGTGSYEQYF
V: TRBV9; J: TRBJ2-6; D: -; size: -; DNA: TGTGCCAGCAGCCTCAGGGTCTCCTCTGGGGCCAACGTCCTGACTTTC; CDR3: CASSLRVSSGANVLTF
V: TRBV10-3; J: TRBJ1-2; D: -; size: -; DNA: TGTGCCATCAGTGAGTCCGGCACAGTTACTCCCTATGGCTACACCTTC; CDR3: CAISESGTVTPYGYTF
V: TRBV9; J: TRBJ2-1; D: TRBD1; size: -; DNA: TGTGCCAGCAGCGGCAGGGGGACAGGGGGGAACAATGAGCAGTTCTTC; CDR3: CASSGRGTGGNNEQFF
V: TRBV11-2; J: TRBJ2-7; D: -; size: -; DNA: TGTGCCAGCAGCTTAGGGGCAAGCTACTACGAGCAGTACTTC; CDR3: CASSLGASYYEQYF
V: TRBV7-6; J: TRBJ1-1; D: -; size: -; DNA: TGTGCCAGCAGCTTAACCGCCACTTACACTGAAGCTTTCTTT; CDR3: CASSLTATYTEAFF
V: TRBV4-1; J: TRBJ2-1; D: TRBD2; size: -; DNA: TGCGCCAGCAGCCAAGACTTCGGGACTAGGAGAGGTGAGCAGTTCTTC; CDR3: CASSQDFGTRRGEQFF
V: TRBV28; J: TRBJ2-7; D: TRBD1; size: -; DNA: TGTGCCAGCAGTATACAGGGGGCGAGCTACGAGCAGTACTTC; CDR3: CASSIQGASYEQYF
V: TRBV7-6; J: TRBJ2-5; D: TRBD1; size: -; DNA: TGTGCCAGCAGCTTAGTACAGGGGGAGACCCAGTACTTC; CDR3: CASSLVQGETQYF
V: TRBV30; J: TRBJ1-4; D: -; size: -; DNA: TGTGCCTGGACGACGGGGGTTTTAGAAAAACTGTTTTTT; CDR3: CAWTTGVLEKLFF
V: TRBV10-3; J: TRBJ2-2; D: TRBD2; size: -; DNA: TGTGCCATCAGGAATCCGGGACTAGCGGGTCAGCGCACCGGGGAGCTGTTTTTT; CDR3: CAIRNPGLAGQRTGELFF
V: TRBV11-2; J: TRBJ2-7; D: TRBD2; size: -; DNA: TGTGCCAGCAGCTTCACTAGCGGGGGGGCCTACGAGCAGTACTTC; CDR3: CASSFTSGGAYEQYF
V: TRBV28; J: TRBJ2-7; D: TRBD2; size: -; DNA: TGTGCCAGCAGTCCCGAGCGGGAGCTTTACGAGCAGTACTTC; CDR3: CASSPERELYEQYF
V: TRBV7-3; J: TRBJ2-1; D: TRBD2; size: -; DNA: TGTTCCAGCAGCGGCGGGACTAGTGACAATGAGCAGTTCTTC; CDR3: CSSSGGTSDNEQFF
V: TRBV30; J: TRBJ1-1; D: -; size: -; DNA: TGTGCCTGGAGTGACCTACAGGGTGGTACTGAAGCTTTCTTT; CDR3: CAWSDLQGGTEAFF
V: TRBV7-9; J: TRBJ1-5; D: -; size: -; DNA: TGTTCCAGCAGTAATAGCAATCAGCCCCAGCATTTT; CDR3: CSSSNSNQPQHF
V: TRBV11-2; J: TRBJ2-2; D: -; size: -; DNA: TGTGCCAGCAGCTTAGCAGGGACTTTCACCGGGGAGCTGTTTTTT; CDR3: CASSLAGTFTGELFF
V: TRBV5-1; J: TRBJ2-7; D: -; size: -; DNA: TGCGCCAGCAGCCTCAGGGATTCAGCCTACGAGCAGTACTTC; CDR3: CASSLRDSAYEQYF
V: TRBV7-2; J: TRBJ1-1; D: TRBD1; size: -; DNA: TGTGCCAGCAGGCCCCGACCCGGGACAGGGATAGTCAACACTGAAGCTTTCTTT; CDR3: CASRPRPGTGIVNTEAFF
V: TRBV2; J: TRBJ2-1; D: TRBD2; size: -; DNA: TGTGCCAGCAAGGTGGCGGGAGCGGGGTTACGGAATGAGCAGTTCTTC; CDR3: CASKVAGAGLRNEQFF
V: TRBV7-2; J: TRBJ2-1; D: TRBD1; size: -; DNA: TGTGCCAGCAGCTTAGCCCGGGACAGGGCCACCAATGAGCAGTTCTTC; CDR3: CASSLARDRATNEQFF
V: TRBV18; J: TRBJ2-5; D: TRBD1; size: few; DNA: TGTGCCAGCTCACCACTGGTAGGGGGCGCAGAGACCCAGTACTTC; CDR3: CASSPLVGGAETQYF
V: TRBV9; J: TRBJ2-3; D: -; size: -; DNA: TGTGCCAGCAGCGTCGTGGGGAGTAGCACAGATACGCAGTATTTT; CDR3: CASSVVGSSTDTQYF
V: TRBV5-1; J: TRBJ1-2; D: TRBD1; size: -; DNA: TGCGCCAGCAGCCCGGGGGCGGGGGACAGGGGGCGAAGAGGCTACACCTTC; CDR3: CASSPGAGDRGRRGYTF
V: TRBV11-2; J: TRBJ2-1; D: -; size: -; DNA: TGTGCCAGCAGCCTAACTGGGAGGCCCTCCTACAATGAGCAGTTCTTC; CDR3: CASSLTGRPSYNEQFF
V: TRBV2; J: TRBJ1-2; D: -; size: -; DNA: TGTGCCAGCAGAGGGGACATCTATGGCTACACCTTC; CDR3: CASRGDIYGYTF
V: TRBV10-3; J: TRBJ2-1; D: -; size: -; DNA: TGTGCCATCAGTGACCCAGAGGCGGTCTCCTACAATGAGCAGTTCTTC; CDR3: CAISDPEAVSYNEQFF
V: TRBV4-1; J: TRBJ2-1; D: TRBD1; size: once; DNA: TGCGCCAGCAGCCAAGGGGAACAGGGGGGATATGAGCAGTTCTTC; CDR3: CASSQGEQGGYEQFF
V: TRBV7-3; J: TRBJ2-3; D: TRBD2; size: -; DNA: TGTGCCAGCAGCTTGACCGGGACTAGCTCAGATACGCAGTATTTT; CDR3: CASSLTGTSSDTQYF
V: TRBV5-3; J: TRBJ1-2; D: -; size: -; DNA: TGTGCCAGAAGCGCCGGCGGCTATGGCTACACCTTC; CDR3: CARSAGGYGYTF